A few counts support the clone carrying this TCR beta chain. Antigen: not known. The sample is drawn from a study of breast tumors, draining lymph nodes, adjacent tissues. Whole-study findings and limits: Most tumor T cells seemingly derive from lymph node, then expand in tumor. Compared with lymph nodes, tumors were less diverse; compared with nontumor tissue, more.

This CDR3 comprises 15 residues. The V segment lost 8 bases and the J segment 5 bases; nucleotides outside the gene matches: 12. Germline CDR1 and CDR2: MNHEY and SMNVEV (reference sequence). TCRdb itself ran the multiplex PCR reads through MiXCR, one entry per CDR3 protein. The sample contains about 300,000 distinct CDR3 sequences, roughly 30% of which appear only once. Samples came from axillary lymph nodes draining the breast cancer. The sample taken for sequencing was axillary lymph node tissue. The origin of this receptor is a female donor with breast cancer. Some clones in this sample may be carry-over from other donors' samples. The J gene is TRBJ2-5, the V gene TRBV27, with TRBD2 matching over 9 bases. For the CDR3, the DNA is TGTGCCAGCGCACAGTGGTTAGCGGGAGTGGAGACCCAGTACTTC. It yields the protein CASAQWLAGVETQYF.